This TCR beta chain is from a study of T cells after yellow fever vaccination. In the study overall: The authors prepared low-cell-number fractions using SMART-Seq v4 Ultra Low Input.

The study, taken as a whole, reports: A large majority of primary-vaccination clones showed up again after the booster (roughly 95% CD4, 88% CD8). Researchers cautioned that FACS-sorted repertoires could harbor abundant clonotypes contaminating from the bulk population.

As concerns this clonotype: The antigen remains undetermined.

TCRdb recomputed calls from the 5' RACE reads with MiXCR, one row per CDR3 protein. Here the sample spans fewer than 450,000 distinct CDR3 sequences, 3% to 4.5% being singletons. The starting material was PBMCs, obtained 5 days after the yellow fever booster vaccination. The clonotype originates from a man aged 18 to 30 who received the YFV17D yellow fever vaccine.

The CDR3: CASSESLTTFF. Written as DNA, the CDR3 is TGTGCCAGCAGTGAGTCACTAACTACGTTTTTT. The rearrangement links TRBV25-1 to TRBJ1-4; D not resolved. The CDR3 length is 11 residues. With 3 bases removed from V and 16 bases from J, the gap between germline ends came to 12 bases. CDR1 is MGHDK and CDR2 is SYGVNS in the germline V gene.